This TCR beta chain was observed in a study of T cells in Graves' hyperthyroidism and ophthalmopathy. Notes on the study in general: Among clonotypes expanded in thyroid above 0.001, most were also found in blood.

When ophthalmopathy did not progress within 18 months, Graves' hyperthyroidism was considered stable. Diagnosing involved the use of clinical symptoms, serum thyroxine and TRAb, thyroid ultrasound and orbital computed tomography. PBMCs came from about 10 ml fresh peripheral blood. Many counts were recorded for this clonotype. Its antigen is still unknown. It was RNA transcripts that yielded the amplified TCR beta CDR3 regions. Initially, a first-round RT-PCR of the TCR CDR3 employed the HTBI primer set. From the multiplex PCR reads, TCRdb called clonotypes with MiXCR, one entry per CDR3 protein. The sample yields 350,000 to 400,000 distinct CDR3 sequences, over 15% seen once. The CDR3 extends over 16 amino acids. Trimming shortened V by 5 bases and J by 10 bases, and 26 bases separated the two germline ends. Germline V lookup: CDR1 PRHDT, CDR2 FYEKMQ (reference sequence).

This chain uses TRBV13 with TRBJ1-1, with D possibly being TRBD1 (6 bases). This sequence was found in a woman in her late teens or twenties with Graves' hyperthyroidism. Sequenced: blood. The CDR3: CASSNARGRAVEGAFF. CDR3 coding DNA: TGTGCCAGCAGCAACGCCCGGGGGCGGGCGGTCGAGGGAGCTTTCTTT.